This TCR beta chain emerged from a study of molecular identifiers for immune sequencing clone quantification. The CDR3 runs to 14 residues. Remarks on this clonotype: Possible read error: a much larger clone is one base away.

Previously described methods with listed TCR primers produced the bulk TCR libraries. TCRdb passed the PCR reads through MiXCR, listing each CDR3 protein once. The table lists 550,000 to 750,000 distinct CDR3 sequences, 15% to 20% of them singletons, with roughly 0.85% in the top ten. Sequenced: naive CD8+ T cells from blood, with Jurkat cell RNA spiked in. Specified subset: FACS-sorted CD8+CD4-CCR7+CD45RA+ naive T cells. This clonotype was sampled from a human donor in good health. Some libraries in this study had Jurkat cell RNA spiked in. This chain links TRBV12-3 or TRBV12-4 with TRBJ1-3, with D tentatively TRBD1 (5 bases). CDR3 protein: CAVGGRDSGTTIYF. In nucleotides, the CDR3 is TGTGCCGTGGGGGGACGGGACTCTGGAACCACCATATATTTT.